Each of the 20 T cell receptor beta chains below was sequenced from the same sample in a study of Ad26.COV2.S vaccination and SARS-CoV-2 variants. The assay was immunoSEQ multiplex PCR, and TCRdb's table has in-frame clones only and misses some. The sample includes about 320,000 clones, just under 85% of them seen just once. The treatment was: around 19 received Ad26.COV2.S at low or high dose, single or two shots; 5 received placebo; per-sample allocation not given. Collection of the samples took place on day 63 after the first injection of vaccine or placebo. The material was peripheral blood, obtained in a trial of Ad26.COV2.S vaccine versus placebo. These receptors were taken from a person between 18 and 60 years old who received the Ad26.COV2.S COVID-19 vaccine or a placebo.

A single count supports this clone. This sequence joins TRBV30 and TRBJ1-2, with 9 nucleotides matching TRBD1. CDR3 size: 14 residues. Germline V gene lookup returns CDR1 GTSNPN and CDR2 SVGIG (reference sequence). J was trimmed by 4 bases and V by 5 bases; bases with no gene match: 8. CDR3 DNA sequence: TGTGCCTGGGCCTCCGGGACAGGGTTCTATGGCTACACCTTC. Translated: CAWASGTGFYGYTF.

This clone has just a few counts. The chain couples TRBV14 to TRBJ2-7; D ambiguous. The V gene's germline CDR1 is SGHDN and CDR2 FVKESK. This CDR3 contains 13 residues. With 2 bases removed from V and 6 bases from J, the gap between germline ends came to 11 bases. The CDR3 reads CASSQSLVGEQYF. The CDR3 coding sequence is TGTGCCAGCAGCCAAAGCCTGGTAGGCGAGCAGTACTTC. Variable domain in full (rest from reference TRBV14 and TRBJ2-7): EAGVTQFPSHSVIEKGQTVTLRCDPISGHDNLYWYRRVMGKEIKFLLHFVKESKQDESGMPNNRFLAERTGGTYSTLKVQPAELEDSGVYFCASSQSLVGEQYFGPGTRLTVT.

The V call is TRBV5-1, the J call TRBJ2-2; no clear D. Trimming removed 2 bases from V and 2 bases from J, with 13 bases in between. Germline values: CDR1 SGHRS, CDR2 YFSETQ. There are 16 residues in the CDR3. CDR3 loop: CASSFSPPANTGELFF. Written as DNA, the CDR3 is TGCGCCAGCAGCTTTTCCCCCCCGGCCAACACCGGGGAGCTGTTTTTT.

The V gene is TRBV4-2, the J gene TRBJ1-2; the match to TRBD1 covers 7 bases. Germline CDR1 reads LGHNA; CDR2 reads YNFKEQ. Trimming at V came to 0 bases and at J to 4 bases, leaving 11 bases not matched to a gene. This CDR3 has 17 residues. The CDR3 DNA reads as TGTGCCAGCAGCCAAGATGGTAGGGGGCGACTTCGCTATGGCTACACCTTC. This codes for CASSQDGRGRLRYGYTF.

In nucleotides, the CDR3 is TGTGCCAGCAGCTTAGGGGGGCTGGGGCAAGAGACCCAGTACTTC. Its protein product is CASSLGGLGQETQYF. The genes are TRBV7-9 and TRBJ2-5; a weak D match, TRBD1 (6 bases). V was shortened by 1 base and J by 2 bases, with 11 bases between the two germline ends. This CDR3 has 15 amino acids. Germline CDR1 SEHNR, CDR2 FQNEAQ (reference sequence). The full variable domain, in which reference TRBV7-9 and TRBJ2-5 provide the parts outside the CDR3, is DTGVSQNPRHKITKRGQNVTFRCDPISEHNRLYWYRQTLGQGPEFLTYFQNEAQLEKSRLLSDRFSAERPKGSFSTLEIQRTEQGDSAMYLCASSLGGLGQETQYFGPGTRLLVL.

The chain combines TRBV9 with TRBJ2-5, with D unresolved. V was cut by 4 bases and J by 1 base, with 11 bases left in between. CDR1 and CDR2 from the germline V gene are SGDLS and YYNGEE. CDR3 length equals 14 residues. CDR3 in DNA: TGTGCCAGCAGCCCGTCCCCCGCCCAAGAGACCCAGTACTTC. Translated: CASSPSPAQETQYF.

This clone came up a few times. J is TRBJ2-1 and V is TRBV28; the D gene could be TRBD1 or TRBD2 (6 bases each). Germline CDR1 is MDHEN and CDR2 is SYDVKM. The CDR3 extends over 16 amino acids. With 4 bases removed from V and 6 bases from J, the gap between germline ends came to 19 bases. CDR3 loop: CASSYPSAQGGNEQFF. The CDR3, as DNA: TGTGCCAGCAGTTATCCGAGTGCACAGGGAGGCAATGAGCAGTTCTTC.

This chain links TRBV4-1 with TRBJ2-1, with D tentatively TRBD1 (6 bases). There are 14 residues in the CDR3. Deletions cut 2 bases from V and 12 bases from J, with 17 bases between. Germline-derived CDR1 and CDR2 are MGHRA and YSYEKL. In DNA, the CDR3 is TGCGCCAGCAGCCAAATTTCCGGACAGAATCGGCAGTTCTTC. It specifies CASSQISGQNRQFF.

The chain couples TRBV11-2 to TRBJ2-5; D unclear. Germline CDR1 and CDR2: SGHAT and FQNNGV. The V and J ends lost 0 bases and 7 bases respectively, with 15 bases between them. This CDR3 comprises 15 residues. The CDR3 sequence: CASSLEGNAKRTQYF. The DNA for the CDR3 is TGTGCCAGCAGCTTAGAAGGGAATGCCAAAAGGACCCAGTACTTC.

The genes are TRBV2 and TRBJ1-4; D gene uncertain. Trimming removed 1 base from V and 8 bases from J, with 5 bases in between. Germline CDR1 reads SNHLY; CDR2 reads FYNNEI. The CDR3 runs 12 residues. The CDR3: CASSEVLEKLFF. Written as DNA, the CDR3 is TGTGCCAGCAGTGAAGTCCTGGAAAAACTGTTTTTT. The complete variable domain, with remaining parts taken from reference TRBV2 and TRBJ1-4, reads EPEVTQTPSHQVTQMGQEVILRCVPISNHLYFYWYRQILGQKVEFLVSFYNNEISEKSEIFDDQFSVERPDGSNFTLKIRSTKLEDSAMYFCASSEVLEKLFFGSGTQLSVL.

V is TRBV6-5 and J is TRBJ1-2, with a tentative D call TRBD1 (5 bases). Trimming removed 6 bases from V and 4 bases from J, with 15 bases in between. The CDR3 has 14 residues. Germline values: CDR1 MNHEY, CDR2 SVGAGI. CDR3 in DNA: TGTGCCAGCAGGGGCCTAGGGGTGAGCTATGGCTACACCTTC. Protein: CASRGLGVSYGYTF.

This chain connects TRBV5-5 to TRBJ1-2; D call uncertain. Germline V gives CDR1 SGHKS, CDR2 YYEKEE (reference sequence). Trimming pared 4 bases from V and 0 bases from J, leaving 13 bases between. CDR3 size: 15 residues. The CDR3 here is CASSPTGDTNYGYTF. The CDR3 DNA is TGTGCCAGCAGCCCAACGGGAGATACTAACTATGGCTACACCTTC. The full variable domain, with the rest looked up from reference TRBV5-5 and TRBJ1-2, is DAGVTQSPTHLIKTRGQQVTLRCSPISGHKSVSWYQQVLGQGPQFIFQYYEKEERGRGNFPDRFSARQFPNYSSELNVNALLLGDSALYLCASSPTGDTNYGYTFGSGTRLTVV.

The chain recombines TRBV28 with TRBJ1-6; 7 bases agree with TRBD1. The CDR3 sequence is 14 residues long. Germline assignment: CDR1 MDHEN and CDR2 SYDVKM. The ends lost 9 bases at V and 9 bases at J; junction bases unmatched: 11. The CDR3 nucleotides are TGTGCCAGTTTACCTCGAGCAGGGGGTTCACCCCTCCACTTT. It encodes CASLPRAGGSPLHF. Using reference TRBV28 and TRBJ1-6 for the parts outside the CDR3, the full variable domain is DVKVTQSSRYLVKRTGEKVFLECVQDMDHENMFWYRQDPGLGLRLIYFSYDVKMKEKGDIPEGYSVSREKKERFSLILESASTNQTSMYLCASLPRAGGSPLHFGNGTRLTVT.

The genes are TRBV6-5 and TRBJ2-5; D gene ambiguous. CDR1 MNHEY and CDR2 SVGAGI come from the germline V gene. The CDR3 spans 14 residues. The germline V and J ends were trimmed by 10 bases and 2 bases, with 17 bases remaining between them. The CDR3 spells CAITLRSGQETQYF. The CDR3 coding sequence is TGTGCCATCACCCTTAGGAGTGGGCAAGAGACCCAGTACTTC.

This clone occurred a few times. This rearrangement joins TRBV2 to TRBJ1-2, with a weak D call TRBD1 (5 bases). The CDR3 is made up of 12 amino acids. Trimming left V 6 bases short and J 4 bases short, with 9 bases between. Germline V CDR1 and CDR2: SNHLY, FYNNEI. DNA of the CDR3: TGTGCCAGCAGCCTACAGGTCTATGGCTACACCTTC. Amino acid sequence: CASSLQVYGYTF.

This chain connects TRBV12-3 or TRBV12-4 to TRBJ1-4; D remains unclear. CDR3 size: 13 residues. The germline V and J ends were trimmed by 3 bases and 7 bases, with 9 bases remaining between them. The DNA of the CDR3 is TGTGCCAGCAGTTTTTGGCAGAGTGAAAAACTGTTTTTT. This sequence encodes CASSFWQSEKLFF.

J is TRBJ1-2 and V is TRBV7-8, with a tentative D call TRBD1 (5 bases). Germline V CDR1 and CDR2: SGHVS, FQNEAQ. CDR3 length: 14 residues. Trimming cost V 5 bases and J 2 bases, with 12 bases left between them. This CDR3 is CASSLDEGNYGYTF. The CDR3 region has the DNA TGTGCCAGCAGCCTAGATGAGGGGAACTATGGCTACACCTTC.

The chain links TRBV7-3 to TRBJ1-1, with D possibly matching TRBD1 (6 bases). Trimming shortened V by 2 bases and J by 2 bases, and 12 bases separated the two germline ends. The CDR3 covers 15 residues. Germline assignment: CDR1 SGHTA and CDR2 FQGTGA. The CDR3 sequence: CASSLGSGANTEAFF. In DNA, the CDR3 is TGTGCCAGCAGCTTAGGGTCAGGGGCCAACACTGAAGCTTTCTTT.

CDR3 protein: CASSLGRVVDYGYTF. DNA of the CDR3: TGCGCCAGCAGCTTGGGCAGGGTAGTGGACTATGGCTACACCTTC. This chain connects TRBV5-1 to TRBJ1-2, with D perhaps matching TRBD1 (5 bases). In germline, CDR1 is SGHRS, CDR2 YFSETQ. V lost 0 bases, J lost 3 bases, and 12 bases lay in between. The CDR3 runs to 15 residues.

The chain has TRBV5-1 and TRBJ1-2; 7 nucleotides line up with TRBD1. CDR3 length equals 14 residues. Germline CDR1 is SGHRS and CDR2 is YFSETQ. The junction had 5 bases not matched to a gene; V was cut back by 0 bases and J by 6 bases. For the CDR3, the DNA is TGCGCCAGCAGCTTGGCCAGGGGGGTTGATGGCTACACCTTC. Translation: CASSLARGVDGYTF. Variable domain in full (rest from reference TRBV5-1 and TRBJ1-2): KAGVTQTPRYLIKTRGQQVTLSCSPISGHRSVSWYQQTPGQGLQFLFEYFSETQRNKGNFPGRFSGRQFSNSRSEMNVSTLELGDSALYLCASSLARGVDGYTFGSGTRLTVV.